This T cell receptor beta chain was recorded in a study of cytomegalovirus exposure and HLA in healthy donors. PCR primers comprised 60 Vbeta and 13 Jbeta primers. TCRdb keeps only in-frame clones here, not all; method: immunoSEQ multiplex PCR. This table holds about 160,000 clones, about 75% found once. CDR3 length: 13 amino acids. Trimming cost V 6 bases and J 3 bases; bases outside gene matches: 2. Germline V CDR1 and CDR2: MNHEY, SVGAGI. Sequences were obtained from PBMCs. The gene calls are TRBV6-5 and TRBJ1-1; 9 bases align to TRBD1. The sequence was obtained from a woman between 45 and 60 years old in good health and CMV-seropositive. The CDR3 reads CASRRQGDTEAFF. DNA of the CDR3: TGTGCCAGCAGGCGACAGGGGGACACTGAAGCTTTCTTT.